The 16 T cell receptor beta chains below come from one sample, sequenced in a study of Graves' ophthalmopathy and Graves' hyperthyroidism. Beta-chain TCR CDR3 regions were amplified from RNA transcripts. First-round RT-PCR employed HTBI primers, with a second-round multiplex PCR after it. Via MiXCR, TCRdb re-called the multiplex PCR reads, giving one row per CDR3 protein. This table has a few hundred thousand distinct CDR3 sequences, roughly 15% appearing once. Source material: peripheral blood. These receptors originate from an adult woman with stable Graves' hyperthyroidism.

This clonotype was detected many times. The chain is built from TRBV28 and TRBJ2-7; TRBD2 aligns across 11 bases. The trim removed 2 bases at V and 3 bases at J, leaving 9 bases unmatched. Germline CDR1 and CDR2: MDHEN and SYDVKM. CDR3 length equals 17 residues. The CDR3 sequence: CASSLRLAGGISYEQYF. The CDR3 DNA reads as TGTGCCAGCAGTTTAAGGCTAGCGGGAGGAATTAGCTACGAGCAGTACTTC.

This clonotype was picked up many times. V is TRBV20-1 and J is TRBJ2-2; D may match TRBD1 or TRBD2 (5 bases each). V was clipped by 3 bases and J by 2 bases, with 10 bases between them. This CDR3 is built from 14 residues. Germline V gives CDR1 DFQATT, CDR2 SNEGSKA (reference sequence). CDR3 protein: CSASGTGNTGELFF. In DNA, the CDR3 is TGCAGTGCTAGCGGGACCGGAAACACCGGGGAGCTGTTTTTT.

This clonotype was picked up one time. Just one base apart from a much larger clone, this may be a read error. The V call is TRBV12-5, the J call TRBJ2-5, with TRBD1 matching over 7 bases. Germline CDR1 LGHNT, CDR2 FRNRAP. The CDR3 has 14 residues. After removal of 6 bases from V and 5 bases from J, the junction contained 9 bases not matched to a gene. DNA for the CDR3: TGTGCTAGTGGACAGGGGCAGATAATGGAGACCCAGTACTTC. As protein: CASGQGQIMETQYF.

This clonotype was detected only a few times. J is TRBJ2-5 and V is TRBV2, with 10 bases that match TRBD2. Trimming took 6 bases from V and 8 from J; bases not matched to a gene: 6. The germline V gene has CDR1 SNHLY and CDR2 FYNNEI. This CDR3 spans 13 amino acids. CDR3 sequence reads: CASRALAGVTQYF. CDR3 DNA sequence: TGTGCCAGCAGGGCCCTAGCGGGAGTAACCCAGTACTTC.

The table lists this clonotype with a few counts. The V call is TRBV28, the J call TRBJ2-7; D may match TRBD1 or TRBD2 (7 bases each). Per germline, CDR1 MDHEN and CDR2 SYDVKM. The CDR3 totals 17 residues. The V end lost 6 bases, the J end lost 0 bases, and 21 bases lay between the germline ends. In nucleotides, the CDR3 is TGTGCCAGCAGGGGCGTGGGCAGGGGGGGGAGCTCCTACGAGCAGTACTTC. Translating gives CASRGVGRGGSSYEQYF.

This clonotype was seen at least ten times. The chain is built from TRBV4-3 and TRBJ1-2, with D unclear. Trimming cost V 0 bases and J 2 bases, with 4 bases left between them. The germline V gene has CDR1 LGHNA and CDR2 YSLEER. The CDR3 sequence is 13 residues long. The CDR3 region has the DNA TGCGCCAGCAGCCAAGATAAAAACTATGGCTACACCTTC. This translates into CASSQDKNYGYTF.

The rearrangement joins TRBV2 to TRBJ1-2, with D unresolved. The V and J ends lost 4 bases and 6 bases respectively, with 15 bases between them. The CDR3 sequence is 14 residues long. Germline assignment: CDR1 SNHLY and CDR2 FYNNEI. The CDR3 loop reads CASSGSWGWDGYTF. In DNA form, the CDR3 reads TGTGCCAGCAGTGGCAGCTGGGGTTGGGATGGCTACACCTTC.

This clonotype was observed at least ten times. The chain couples TRBV6-5 to TRBJ2-7, with 8 bases aligning to TRBD2. CDR3 size: 14 residues. The ends lost 7 bases at V and 3 bases at J; junction bases unmatched: 8. The germline gives CDR1 MNHEY, CDR2 SVGAGI. The CDR3 loop is CASTSLAEDYEQYF. The CDR3 DNA sequence: TGTGCCAGCACGTCACTAGCGGAAGACTACGAGCAGTACTTC.

The genes are TRBV20-1 and TRBJ1-1, with a possible D match to TRBD1 (5 bases). V lost 4 bases, J lost 5 bases, and 11 bases lay in between. CDR1 DFQATT and CDR2 SNEGSKA come from the germline V gene (reference sequence). The CDR3 runs to 12 residues. DNA for the CDR3: TGCAGTGCTACGACTGGGGGAACTGAAGCTTTCTTT. It yields the protein CSATTGGTEAFF.

This clonotype came up many times. The chain uses TRBV12-3 or TRBV12-4 and TRBJ1-1, with 11 bases matching TRBD1. Unmatched junction bases numbered 16, after V lost 2 bases and J lost 11 bases. The CDR3 spans 17 residues. CDR3 coding DNA: TGTGCCAGCAGTTTATACGAAATCGGGACAGGGGGACGAGAGGCTTTCTTT. It is translated as CASSLYEIGTGGREAFF.

This clonotype was seen many times. The chain is built from TRBV7-9 and TRBJ1-1; D may be TRBD1 (5 bases). Germline CDR1 reads SEHNR; CDR2 reads FQNEAQ (reference sequence). V was clipped by 5 bases and J by 0 bases, with 13 bases between them. CDR3 size: 15 residues. CDR3 amino acids: CASSAREGLNTEAFF. CDR3 in DNA: TGTGCCAGCAGCGCCAGGGAAGGATTGAACACTGAAGCTTTCTTT.

This clonotype has just a few counts. This chain connects TRBV6-5 to TRBJ1-5; 7 nucleotides match TRBD1. CDR3 size: 14 residues. V shed 5 bases, J shed 9 bases, and the junction held 10 bases outside the gene matches. Germline V gene sequence: CDR1 MNHEY, CDR2 SVGAGI. Here the CDR3 DNA reads TGTGCCAGCAGTCACAGGGGTGGGGTAAGGCCCCAGCATTTT. This translates into CASSHRGGVRPQHF.

The genes are TRBV20-1 and TRBJ2-5, with TRBD1 matching 7 bases. With 4 bases clipped from V and 5 bases from J, the junction kept 7 bases outside the gene matches. The germline gives CDR1 DFQATT, CDR2 SNEGSKA (reference sequence). The CDR3 consists of 13 residues. DNA for the CDR3: TGCAGTGCTACTAGACAGGGCCGCGAGACCCAGTACTTC. Protein: CSATRQGRETQYF.

This clonotype was counted ten times or more. This chain connects TRBV10-3 to TRBJ1-2; the match to TRBD1 covers 9 bases. The CDR3 is 14 amino acids. The trim removed 5 bases at V and 6 bases at J, leaving 7 bases unmatched. CDR1 is ENHRY and CDR2 is SYGVKD in the germline V gene. Here the CDR3 DNA reads TGTGCCATCAGTAAAACAGGGGGCGCGGATGGCTACACCTTC. The encoded protein is CAISKTGGADGYTF.

This clonotype was seen at least ten times. The J gene is TRBJ2-7, the V gene TRBV7-9; 10 nucleotides line up with TRBD2. Losses at the gene ends were 1 base for V and 4 bases for J; bases not matched to a gene: 10. The CDR3 extends over 17 amino acids. Germline loops: CDR1 SEHNR, CDR2 FQNEAQ (reference sequence). The CDR3 nucleotides are TGTGCCAGCAGCTTAGGAGAAGGGCTAGCGGGAGCTTACGAGCAGTACTTC. Residues: CASSLGEGLAGAYEQYF. The whole variable domain, remainder taken from reference TRBV7-9 and TRBJ2-7, is DTGVSQNPRHKITKRGQNVTFRCDPISEHNRLYWYRQTLGQGPEFLTYFQNEAQLEKSRLLSDRFSAERPKGSFSTLEIQRTEQGDSAMYLCASSLGEGLAGAYEQYFGPGTRLTVT.

This clonotype was observed many times. The chain employs TRBV28 and TRBJ2-7, with TRBD2 identical over 8 bases. Per germline, CDR1 MDHEN and CDR2 SYDVKM. This CDR3 comprises 13 residues. Trimming removed 10 bases from V and 11 bases from J; junction bases left unmatched: 16. This chain's CDR3 is CATGGQGSSEEYF. CDR3 in DNA: TGTGCCACGGGAGGGCAGGGGAGTTCAGAGGAGTACTTC.